What follows are 2 T cell receptor beta chains derived from one specimen sequenced in a study of blood T cells in healthy people across ages. A sample-barcoded 5' primer and a J-beta primer mix were used in a second PCR of about 7 to 12 cycles. TCRdb analysed the 5' RACE reads with MiXCR anew, one entry per CDR3 protein. Of roughly 2 million distinct CDR3 sequences detected, 40% to 55% appear once; the ten largest clones hold over 2%. The sample was blood. The receptors stem from a woman in her 40s in good health.

The chain uses TRBV7-2 and TRBJ2-1; 9 nucleotides align to TRBD2. Per the germline V gene, CDR1 is SGHTA and CDR2 is FQGNSA. CDR3 length: 12 amino acids. J was trimmed by 12 bases and V by 5 bases; bases with no gene match: 5. Here the CDR3 DNA reads TGTGCCAGCAGCGAGCGGGGGGCTGGGCAGTTCTTC. Protein product: CASSERGAGQFF.

J is TRBJ2-4 and V is TRBV27, with 10 bases identical to TRBD1. The germline V gene has CDR1 MNHEY and CDR2 SMNVEV (reference sequence). V dropped 7 bases and J dropped 9; count of bases not matched to a gene: 15. The CDR3 has 16 amino acids. This CDR3 reads CASKNSGTGAVGIQYF. DNA for the CDR3: TGTGCCAGCAAAAACTCCGGGACAGGGGCCGTAGGCATTCAGTACTTC.